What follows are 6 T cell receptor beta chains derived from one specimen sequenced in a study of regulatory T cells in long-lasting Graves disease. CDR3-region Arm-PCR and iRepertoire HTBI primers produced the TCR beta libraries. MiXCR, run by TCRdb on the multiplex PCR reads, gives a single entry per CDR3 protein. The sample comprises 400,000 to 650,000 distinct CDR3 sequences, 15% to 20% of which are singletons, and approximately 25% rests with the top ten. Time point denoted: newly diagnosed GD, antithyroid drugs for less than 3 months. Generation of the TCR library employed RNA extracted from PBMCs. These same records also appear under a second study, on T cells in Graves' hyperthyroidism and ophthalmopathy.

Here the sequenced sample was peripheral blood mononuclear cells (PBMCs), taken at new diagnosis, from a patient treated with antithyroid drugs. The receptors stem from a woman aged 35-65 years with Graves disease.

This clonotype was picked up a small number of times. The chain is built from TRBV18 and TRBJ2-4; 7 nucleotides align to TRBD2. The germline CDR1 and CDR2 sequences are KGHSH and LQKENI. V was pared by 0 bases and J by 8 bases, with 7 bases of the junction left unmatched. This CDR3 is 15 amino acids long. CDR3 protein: CASSPPNLGGDIQYF. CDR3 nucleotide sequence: TGTGCCAGCTCACCACCTAATCTTGGGGGGGACATTCAGTACTTC.

The CDR3 DNA reads TGTGCCACCAGTGATTTGGCGGGACTAGCTTCGAACACCGGGGAGCTGTTTTTT. Translated, it gives CATSDLAGLASNTGELFF. V is TRBV24-1 and J is TRBJ2-2; 9 nucleotides agree with TRBD2. The V gene end was trimmed by 0 bases and the J gene end by 0 bases; junction bases not matched to a gene: 4. The CDR3 contains 18 residues. Germline CDR1 KGHDR, CDR2 SFDVKD.

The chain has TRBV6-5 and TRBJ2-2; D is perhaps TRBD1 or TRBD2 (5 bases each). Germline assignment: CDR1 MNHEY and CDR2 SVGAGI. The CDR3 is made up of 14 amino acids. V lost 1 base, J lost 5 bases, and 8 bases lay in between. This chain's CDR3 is CASSYLGPTGELFF. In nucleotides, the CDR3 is TGTGCCAGCAGTTACTTGGGACCGACCGGGGAGCTGTTTTTT.

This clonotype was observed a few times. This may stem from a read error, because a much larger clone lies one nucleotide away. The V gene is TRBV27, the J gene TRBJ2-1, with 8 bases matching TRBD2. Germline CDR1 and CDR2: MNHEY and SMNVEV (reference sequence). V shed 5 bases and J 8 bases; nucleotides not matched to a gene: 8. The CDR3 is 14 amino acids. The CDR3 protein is CASSRVAGYDEQFF. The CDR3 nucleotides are TGTGCCAGCAGTCGTGTAGCGGGGTACGATGAGCAGTTCTTC.

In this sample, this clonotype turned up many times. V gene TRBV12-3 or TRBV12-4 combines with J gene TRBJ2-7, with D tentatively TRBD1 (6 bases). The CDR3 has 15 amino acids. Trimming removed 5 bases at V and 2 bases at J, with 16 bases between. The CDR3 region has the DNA TGTGCCAGCAGTAGATCTGACAGGACCCCCTACGAGCAGTACTTC. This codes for CASSRSDRTPYEQYF.

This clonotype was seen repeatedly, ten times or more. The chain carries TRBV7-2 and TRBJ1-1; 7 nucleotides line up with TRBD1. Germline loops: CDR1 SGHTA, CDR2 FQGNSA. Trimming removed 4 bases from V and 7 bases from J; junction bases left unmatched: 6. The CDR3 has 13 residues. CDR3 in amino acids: CASSWDRHFEAFF. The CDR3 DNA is TGTGCCAGCAGCTGGGACAGACACTTTGAAGCTTTCTTT.